Following are 2 T cell receptor beta chains from one sample sequenced in a study of long-term antiretroviral therapy in people with HIV (dated by TCRdb to the early 2020s). The immunoSEQ hsTCRB v3.0 assay was used at survey level resolution to sequence the TRB variable region. TCRdb retrieved this table from immuneACCESS and kept in-frame rearrangements only. Not all clones are present; in checked studies, unresolved V genes account for under half, and no reason is known for the remainder. For this sample the table gives tens of thousands of clones, of which under 85% were detected only once. The ten most abundant clones make up roughly a sixth of the sample. This specimen was unsorted PBMCs, taken 0.5 years before starting antiretroviral therapy. The receptors stem from a man aged 35 to 55 with HIV.

The chain uses TRBV7-8 and TRBJ1-1, with 8 positions matching TRBD1. This CDR3 has 14 amino acids. Germline-derived CDR1 and CDR2 are SGHVS and FQNEAQ. V was pared by 2 bases and J by 6 bases, with 5 bases of the junction left unmatched. This CDR3 reads CASSLPPGGPEAFF. The CDR3 DNA is TGTGCCAGCAGCTTACCCCCAGGGGGCCCTGAAGCTTTCTTT.

This chain joins TRBV27 and TRBJ1-3; 12 bases line up with TRBD1. CDR1 and CDR2 (germline): MNHEY, SMNVEV (reference sequence). With 5 bases clipped from V and 0 bases from J, the junction kept 11 bases outside the gene matches. The CDR3 is 19 amino acids. CDR3 in amino acids: CASSLSPGQGALSGNTIYF. CDR3 DNA: TGTGCCAGCAGTCTCAGCCCGGGACAGGGGGCCCTCTCTGGAAACACCATATATTTT.